Listed here are 20 T cell receptor beta chains from one sample, sequenced in a study of cytomegalovirus exposure and HLA in healthy donors. Vbeta (60) and Jbeta (13) primers were used in the PCR. Profiled with immunoSEQ multiplex PCR; TCRdb holds only in-frame clones, not every one. The repertoire has some 77,000 clones, around three quarters of them found once; the top ten carry about 22%. Sequences were obtained from PBMCs. Every receptor here comes from a woman in her thirties or forties in good health and CMV-seropositive.

The chain recombines TRBV30 with TRBJ1-5, with 9 bases identical to TRBD1. Germline-derived CDR1 and CDR2 are GTSNPN and SVGIG (reference sequence). This CDR3 is 15 amino acids long. With V trimmed by 0 bases and J by 4 bases, 4 bases remained unmatched. CDR3 nucleotide sequence: TGTGCCTGGAGTGTTTCCGGGACAGGGAATCAGCCCCAGCATTTT. Protein: CAWSVSGTGNQPQHF.

The V gene is TRBV11-3, the J gene TRBJ1-1, with D hard to call. Between the trimmed V and J ends, which lost 2 bases and 1 base, there was a span of 5 bases. This CDR3 is built from 13 residues. Per germline, CDR1 SGHNT and CDR2 YENEEA. The chain's CDR3 is CASSLSGNTEAFF. CDR3 DNA: TGTGCCAGCAGCTTATCGGGGAACACTGAAGCTTTCTTT.

This sequence joins TRBV9 and TRBJ2-1; D is ambiguous. Germline CDR1 and CDR2: SGDLS and YYNGEE. Trimming removed 2 bases at V and 10 bases at J, with 22 bases between. The CDR3 length is 16 residues. The CDR3 sequence: CASSVALEQTDGEQFF. CDR3 DNA sequence: TGTGCCAGCAGCGTTGCGTTAGAGCAGACCGACGGGGAGCAGTTCTTC.

This chain links TRBV7-2 with TRBJ2-6, with a possible D match to TRBD1 (6 bases). Germline V lookup: CDR1 SGHTA, CDR2 FQGNSA. This CDR3 region has 19 residues. Trimming took off 7 bases at V and 0 bases at J, with 22 bases between the two ends. For the CDR3, the DNA is TGTGCCAGCACCAAACGCCCCCGGGACACGCTCTCTGGGGCCAACGTCCTGACTTTC. It yields the protein CASTKRPRDTLSGANVLTF.

This chain joins TRBV6-5 and TRBJ2-1; no definite D call. Trimming cost V 6 bases and J 9 bases, with 9 bases left between them. Germline V gene lookup returns CDR1 MNHEY and CDR2 SVGAGI. CDR3 size: 11 residues. Here the CDR3 DNA reads TGTGCCAGCAGCAGGTTGAGTGAGCAGTTCTTC. Amino acid sequence: CASSRLSEQFF.

The chain uses TRBV19 and TRBJ2-1; 9 nucleotides line up with TRBD2. The CDR3 totals 13 residues. Trimming at V came to 6 bases and at J to 14 bases, leaving 11 bases not matched to a gene. CDR1 LNHDA and CDR2 SQIVND come from the germline V gene (reference sequence). CDR3 nucleotides: TGTGCCAGTAGGAGGCGGGAGGGCCCGGGGGAGTTCTTC. As protein: CASRRREGPGEFF. The full variable domain, rest sourced from reference TRBV19 and TRBJ2-1, is DGGITQSPKYLFRKEGQNVTLSCEQNLNHDAMYWYRQDPGQGLRLIYYSQIVNDFQKGDIAEGYSVSREKKESFPLTVTSAQKNPTAFYLCASRRREGPGEFFGPGTRLTVL.

This chain joins TRBV5-1 and TRBJ2-2, with D unresolved. Germline V gives CDR1 SGHRS, CDR2 YFSETQ. Trimming stripped 1 base from V and 1 base from J, with 8 bases between. This CDR3 is built from 15 residues. The CDR3 spells CASSLSGRNTGELFF. The CDR3 coding sequence is TGCGCCAGCAGCTTGTCAGGCCGGAACACCGGGGAGCTGTTTTTT.

The chain is built from TRBV19 and TRBJ2-5; possibly TRBD2 for D (5 bases). The V end lost 3 bases, the J end lost 5 bases, and 13 bases lay between the germline ends. This CDR3 region has 14 residues. Germline V lookup: CDR1 LNHDA, CDR2 SQIVND (reference sequence). CDR3 region: CASSMAAGMETQYF. Here the CDR3 DNA reads TGTGCCAGTAGTATGGCGGCCGGGATGGAGACCCAGTACTTC.

The chain carries TRBV30 and TRBJ1-2, with 8 positions matching TRBD1. Germline CDR1 is GTSNPN and CDR2 is SVGIG (reference sequence). J gave up 10 bases and V 0 bases, and 7 bases lay outside the gene matches. The CDR3 has 13 amino acids. In nucleotides, the CDR3 is TGTGCCTGGAGTGTAGCACAGGGGGTCGCCTACACCTTC. It codes for CAWSVAQGVAYTF.

The rearrangement links TRBV5-8 to TRBJ2-5; 7 positions agree with TRBD1. Per germline, CDR1 SGHTS and CDR2 YDEGEE. This CDR3 contains 16 residues. V lost 4 bases to trimming and J lost 1 base; unmatched junction nucleotides: 10. CDR3 sequence reads: CASSQGSTGPQETQYF. As DNA, the CDR3 is TGTGCCAGCAGCCAAGGATCGACAGGGCCCCAAGAGACCCAGTACTTC.

This clone showed up just a few times. The chain joins TRBV29-1 to TRBJ2-5; TRBD2 aligns across 8 bases. CDR1 and CDR2 (germline): SQVTM, ANQGSEA. J lost 4 bases, V lost 2 bases, and 9 bases had no gene match. The CDR3 extends over 15 amino acids. The CDR3 loop is CSVESGGVRSETQYF. In DNA form, the CDR3 reads TGCAGCGTTGAATCGGGGGGGGTGCGTTCAGAGACCCAGTACTTC. The variable domain in full, with the rest retrieved from reference TRBV29-1 and TRBJ2-5, is SAVISQKPSRDICQRGTSLTIQCQVDSQVTMMFWYRQQPGQSLTLIATANQGSEATYESGFVIDKFPISRPNLTFSTLTVSNMSPEDSSIYLCSVESGGVRSETQYFGPGTRLLVL.

V is TRBV2 and J is TRBJ2-7; 12 nucleotides line up with TRBD1. Germline values: CDR1 SNHLY, CDR2 FYNNEI. V gave up 4 bases and J gave up 3 bases; unmatched junction bases: 4. The CDR3 is made up of 15 amino acids. CDR3 sequence reads: CASSGDRGLVYEQYF. CDR3 coding DNA: TGTGCCAGCAGTGGGGACAGGGGGCTAGTCTACGAGCAGTACTTC.

The CDR3 nucleotides read TGTGCCAGCAGTTCCAGGGCGGGCAATCAGCCCCAGCATTTT. This codes for CASSSRAGNQPQHF. J is TRBJ1-5 and V is TRBV27; tentative D call: TRBD1 (5 bases). Germline assignment: CDR1 MNHEY and CDR2 SMNVEV (reference sequence). V shed 4 bases and J shed 2 bases, with 9 bases lying between them. CDR3 length: 14 residues.

This rearrangement joins TRBV5-1 to TRBJ2-4, with TRBD2 as a possible D gene (6 bases). The CDR3 is made up of 16 amino acids. V shed 5 bases and J shed 9 bases, with 24 bases lying between them. The germline gives CDR1 SGHRS, CDR2 YFSETQ. In DNA form, the CDR3 reads TGCGCCAGCAGGGAAGCGCCAACTACCGCCGGGGGCATTCAGTACTTC. It specifies CASREAPTTAGGIQYF.

V and J are TRBV30 and TRBJ2-7; TRBD2 agrees at 13 bases. The CDR3 has 14 amino acids. Germline V gene lookup returns CDR1 GTSNPN and CDR2 SVGIG (reference sequence). The V segment lost 4 bases and the J segment 6 bases; nucleotides outside the gene matches: 6. The CDR3 reads CAWTGTSGVFEQYF. The CDR3 nucleotides read TGTGCCTGGACCGGGACTAGCGGGGTGTTCGAGCAGTACTTC.

This clone was seen more than once but under ten times. The V gene is TRBV7-9, the J gene TRBJ2-1; 10 nucleotides agree with TRBD2. The CDR3 covers 16 residues. The V and J ends lost 1 base and 7 bases, in that order; junction bases with no gene match: 7. Germline CDR1 reads SEHNR; CDR2 reads FQNEAQ (reference sequence). The CDR3 nucleotides are TGTGCCAGCAGCTTAGGTGTTGCTAGCGGGAGAAATGAGCAGTTCTTC. This sequence encodes CASSLGVASGRNEQFF.

This chain joins TRBV10-3 and TRBJ1-3; 9 nucleotides match TRBD1. Germline CDR1 reads ENHRY; CDR2 reads SYGVKD. V lost 3 bases and J lost 1; bases outside the gene matches: 4. The CDR3 is made up of 16 amino acids. The CDR3 DNA is TGTGCCATCAGTGAACAGGGGGCTGTATCTGGAAACACCATATATTTT. Protein sequence: CAISEQGAVSGNTIYF.

The CDR3 loop reads CASDQGRITEAFF. The CDR3 region has the DNA TGTGCCAGCGATCAGGGTCGTATCACTGAAGCTTTCTTT. The V gene is TRBV19, the J gene TRBJ1-1; D might be TRBD1 (5 bases). There are 13 residues in the CDR3. Per the germline V gene, CDR1 is LNHDA and CDR2 is SQIVND (reference sequence). V was clipped by 9 bases and J by 4 bases, with 15 bases between them.

This sequence joins TRBV2 and TRBJ2-7, with TRBD2 identical over 10 bases. V was pared by 8 bases and J by 4 bases, with 11 bases of the junction left unmatched. Per the germline V gene, CDR1 is SNHLY and CDR2 is FYNNEI. This CDR3 has 15 amino acids. The CDR3 protein is CASGAALAGKYEQYF. In DNA form, the CDR3 reads TGTGCCAGCGGCGCTGCACTAGCGGGGAAGTACGAGCAGTACTTC.

On this clone itself: The conserved phenylalanine or tryptophan is not found at the CDR3 terminus, so this likely reflects a read error. The CDR3 sequence is CASSSDRGKGYDYGYTL. In nucleotides, the CDR3 is TGCGCCAGCAGCTCAGACAGGGGGAAAGGGTACGACTATGGCTACACCCTC. The V and J genes are TRBV5-1 and TRBJ1-2, with 9 bases matching TRBD1. Germline V lookup: CDR1 SGHRS, CDR2 YFSETQ. The CDR3 has 17 amino acids. V was clipped by 3 bases and J by 3 bases; unmatched bases: 12.